The clone carrying this T cell receptor beta chain appeared a few times. Its antigen remains unidentified. The data originate from a study of blood T cells in healthy people across ages. Looking at the study overall: Template-switching capture recovered about one barcoded beta molecule per two T cells.

A minimum of 7 million PBMCs was isolated per sample. V was shortened by 4 bases and J by 6 bases, with 19 bases between the two germline ends. The CDR3 is 15 amino acids. CDR1 and CDR2 (germline): SGHAT, FQNNGV. Primers used in a second PCR of about 7 to 11 cycles were a sample-barcoded 5' primer and a J-beta primer mix. Using its own MiXCR run on the 5' RACE reads, TCRdb lists one record per CDR3 protein. Of 700,000 to 850,000 distinct CDR3 sequences listed, approximately 35% are singletons. The study, taken as a whole, reports: It was the long-lived donors that had more naive CD4+ cells and higher diversity than aged donors.

This receptor was obtained from a young man in good health. This chain connects TRBV11-2 to TRBJ2-7; D possibly matches TRBD1 or TRBD2 (5 bases each). The sequenced sample consisted of blood. The CDR3 DNA reads as TGTGCCAGCAGCTCCTCCTCCGGGACGGCCCTCGAGCAGTACTTC. Its protein is CASSSSSGTALEQYF.